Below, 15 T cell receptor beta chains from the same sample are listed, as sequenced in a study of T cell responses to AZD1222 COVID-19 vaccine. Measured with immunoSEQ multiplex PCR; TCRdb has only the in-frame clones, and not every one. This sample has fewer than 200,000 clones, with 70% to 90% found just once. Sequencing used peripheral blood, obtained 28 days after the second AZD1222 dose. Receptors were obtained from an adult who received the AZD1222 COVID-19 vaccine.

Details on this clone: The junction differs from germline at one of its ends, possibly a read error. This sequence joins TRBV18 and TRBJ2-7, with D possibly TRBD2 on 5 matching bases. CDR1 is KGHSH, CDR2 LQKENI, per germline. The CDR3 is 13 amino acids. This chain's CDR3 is CASSLSLEHEPCF. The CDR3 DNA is TGTGCCAGCTCACTTTCACTAGAGCACGAGCCGTGCTTC. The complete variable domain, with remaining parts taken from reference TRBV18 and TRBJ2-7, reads NAGVMQNPRHLVRRRGQEARLRCSPMKGHSHVYWYRQLPEEGLKFMVYLQKENIIDESGMPKERFSAEFPKEGPSILRIQQVVRGDSAAYFCASSLSLEHEPCFGPGTRLTVT.

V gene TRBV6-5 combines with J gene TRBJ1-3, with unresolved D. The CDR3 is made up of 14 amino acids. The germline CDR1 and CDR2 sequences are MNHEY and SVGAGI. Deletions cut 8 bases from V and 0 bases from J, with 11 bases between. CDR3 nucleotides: TGTGCCAGCCGTATGAGGTTCTCTGGAAACACCATATATTTT. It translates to CASRMRFSGNTIYF.

The CDR3 DNA is TGTGCCAGCCTCGACAGGGCGACTGAAGCTTTCTTT. It translates to CASLDRATEAFF. The rearrangement joins TRBV19 to TRBJ1-1; 7 nucleotides match TRBD1. The CDR3 loop spans 12 amino acids. The germline V gene encodes CDR1 LNHDA and CDR2 SQIVND (reference sequence). J gave up 5 bases and V 9 bases, and 6 bases lay outside the gene matches.

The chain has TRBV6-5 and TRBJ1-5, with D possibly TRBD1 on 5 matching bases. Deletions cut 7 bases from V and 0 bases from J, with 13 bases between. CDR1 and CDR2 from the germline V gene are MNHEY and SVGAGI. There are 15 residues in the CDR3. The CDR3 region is CASNKEGFSNQPQHF. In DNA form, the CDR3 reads TGTGCCAGCAATAAGGAGGGGTTTAGCAATCAGCCCCAGCATTTT.

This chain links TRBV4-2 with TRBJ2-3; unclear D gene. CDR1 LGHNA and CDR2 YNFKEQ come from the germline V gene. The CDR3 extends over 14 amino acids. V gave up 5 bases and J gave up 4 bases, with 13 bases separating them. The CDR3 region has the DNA TGTGCCAGCAGCTCCGCTCCCATTTCAGATACGCAGTATTTT. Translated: CASSSAPISDTQYF.

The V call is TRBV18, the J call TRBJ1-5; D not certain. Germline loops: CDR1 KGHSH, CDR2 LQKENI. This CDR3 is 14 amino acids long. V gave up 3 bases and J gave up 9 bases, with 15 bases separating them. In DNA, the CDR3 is TGTGCCAGCTCACCGAGGAGGGCTGATGGGCCCCAGCATTTT. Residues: CASSPRRADGPQHF.

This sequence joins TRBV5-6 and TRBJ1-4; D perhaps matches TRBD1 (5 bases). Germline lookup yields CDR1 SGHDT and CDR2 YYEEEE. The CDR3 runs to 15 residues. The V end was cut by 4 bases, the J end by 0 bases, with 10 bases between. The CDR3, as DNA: TGTGCCAGCAGCGGGACTCCTTCAACTAATGAAAAACTGTTTTTT. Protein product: CASSGTPSTNEKLFF. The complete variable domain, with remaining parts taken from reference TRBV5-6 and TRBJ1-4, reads DAGVTQSPTHLIKTRGQQVTLRCSPKSGHDTVSWYQQALGQGPQFIFQYYEEEERQRGNFPDRFSGHQFPNYSSELNVNALLLGDSALYLCASSGTPSTNEKLFFGSGTQLSVL.

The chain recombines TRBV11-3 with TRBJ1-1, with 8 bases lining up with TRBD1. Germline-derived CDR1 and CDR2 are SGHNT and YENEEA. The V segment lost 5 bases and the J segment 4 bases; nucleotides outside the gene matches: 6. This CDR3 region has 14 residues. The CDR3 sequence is CASSPQGAATEAFF. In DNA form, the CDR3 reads TGTGCCAGCAGCCCGCAGGGGGCGGCCACTGAAGCTTTCTTT. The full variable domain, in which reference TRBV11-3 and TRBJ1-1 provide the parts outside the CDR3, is EAGVVQSPRYKIIEKKQPVAFWCNPISGHNTLYWYLQNLGQGPELLIRYENEEAVDDSQLPKDRFSAERLKGVDSTLKIQPAELGDSAVYLCASSPQGAATEAFFGQGTRLTVV.

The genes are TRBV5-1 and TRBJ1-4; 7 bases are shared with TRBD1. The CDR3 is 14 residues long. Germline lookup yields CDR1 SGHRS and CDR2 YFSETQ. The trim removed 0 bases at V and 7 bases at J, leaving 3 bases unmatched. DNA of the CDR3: TGCGCCAGCAGCTTGGGACAGGGCGTTGAAAAACTGTTTTTT. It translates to CASSLGQGVEKLFF.

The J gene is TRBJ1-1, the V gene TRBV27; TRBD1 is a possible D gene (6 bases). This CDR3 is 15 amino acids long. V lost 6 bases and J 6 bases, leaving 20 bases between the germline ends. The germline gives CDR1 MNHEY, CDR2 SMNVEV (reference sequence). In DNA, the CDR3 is TGTGCCAGCAGACAAGTAGGGGGGCGCGACTCTGAAGCTTTCTTT. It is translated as CASRQVGGRDSEAFF.

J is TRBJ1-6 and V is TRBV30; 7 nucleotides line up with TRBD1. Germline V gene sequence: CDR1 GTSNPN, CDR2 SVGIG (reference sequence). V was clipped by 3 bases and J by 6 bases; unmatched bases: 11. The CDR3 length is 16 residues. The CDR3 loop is CAWSHNRGISNSPLHF. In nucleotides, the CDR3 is TGTGCCTGGAGCCATAACAGGGGAATTAGTAATTCACCCCTCCACTTT.

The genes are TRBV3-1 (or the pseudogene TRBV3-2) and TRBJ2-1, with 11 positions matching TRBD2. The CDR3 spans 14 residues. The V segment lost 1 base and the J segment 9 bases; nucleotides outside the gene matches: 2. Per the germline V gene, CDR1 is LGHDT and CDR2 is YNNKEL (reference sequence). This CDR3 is CASSQVTSGGEQFF. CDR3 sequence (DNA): TGTGCCAGCAGCCAAGTTACTAGCGGGGGTGAGCAGTTCTTC.

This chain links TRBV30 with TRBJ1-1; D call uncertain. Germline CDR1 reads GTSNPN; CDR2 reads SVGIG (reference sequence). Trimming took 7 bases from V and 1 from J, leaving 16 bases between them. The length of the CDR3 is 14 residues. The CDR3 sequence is CAFGRAGRNTEAFF. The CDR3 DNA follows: TGTGCCTTCGGGAGGGCTGGGCGGAACACTGAAGCTTTCTTT.

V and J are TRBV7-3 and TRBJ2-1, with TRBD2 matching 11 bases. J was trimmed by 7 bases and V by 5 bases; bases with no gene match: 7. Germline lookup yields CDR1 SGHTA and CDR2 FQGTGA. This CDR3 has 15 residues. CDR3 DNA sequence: TGTGCCAGCAGCCGGGGTAGCGGGGGGGCAAATGAGCAGTTCTTC. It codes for CASSRGSGGANEQFF.

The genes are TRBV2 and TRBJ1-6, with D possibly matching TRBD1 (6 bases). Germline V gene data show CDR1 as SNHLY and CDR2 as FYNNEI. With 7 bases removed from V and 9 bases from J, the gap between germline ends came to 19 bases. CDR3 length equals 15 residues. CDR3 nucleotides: TGTGCCAGCACTCGAGAGGGGGTTGTCGCTTCACCCCTCCACTTT. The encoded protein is CASTREGVVASPLHF.